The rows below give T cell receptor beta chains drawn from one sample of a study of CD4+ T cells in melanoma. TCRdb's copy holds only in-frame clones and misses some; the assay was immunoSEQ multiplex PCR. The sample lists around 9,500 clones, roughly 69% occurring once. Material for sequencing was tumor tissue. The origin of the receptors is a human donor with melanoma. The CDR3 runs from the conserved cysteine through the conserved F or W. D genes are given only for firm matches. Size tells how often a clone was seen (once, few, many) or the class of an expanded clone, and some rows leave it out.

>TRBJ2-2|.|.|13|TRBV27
TGTGCCAGCAGTTTACTGAACACCGGGGAGCTGTTTTTT
CASSLLNTGELFF
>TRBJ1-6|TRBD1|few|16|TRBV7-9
TGTGCCAGCAGCTCGGGACAGGGGTTCTATAATTCACCCCTCCACTTT
CASSSGQGFYNSPLHF
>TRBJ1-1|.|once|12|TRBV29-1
TGCAGCGTTGAAGTGGGGGACACTGAAGCTTTCTTT
CSVEVGDTEAFF
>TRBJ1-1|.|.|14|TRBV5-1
TGCGCCAGCACCAAAACGGGGGTAAACACTGAAGCTTTCTTT
CASTKTGVNTEAFF
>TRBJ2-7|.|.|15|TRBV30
TGTGCCTGGAGTGTATGGGGGGGGCGCTTCTACGAGCAGTACTTC
CAWSVWGGRFYEQYF
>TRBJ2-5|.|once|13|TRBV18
TGTGCCAGCTCATCGGGCTTCGGTGAGACCCAGTACTTC
CASSSGFGETQYF
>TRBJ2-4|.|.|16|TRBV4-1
TGCGCCAGCAGCCATTCCATTGGCCCCCAGGCCGACATTCAGTACTTC
CASSHSIGPQADIQYF
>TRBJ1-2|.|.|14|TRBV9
TGTGCCAGCAGCTATGGGACGGTGAACTATGGCTACACCTTC
CASSYGTVNYGYTF
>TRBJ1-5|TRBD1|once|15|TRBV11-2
TGTGCCAGCAGCCCACAGGGGATGGGCAATCAGCCCCAGCATTTT
CASSPQGMGNQPQHF
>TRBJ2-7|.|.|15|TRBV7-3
TGTGCCAGCAGCTTAATGGCTGGTAGCTCCTACGAGCAGTACTTC
CASSLMAGSSYEQYF
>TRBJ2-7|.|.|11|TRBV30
TGTGCCTGGAGTGTACGGGACGAGCAGTACTTC
CAWSVRDEQYF
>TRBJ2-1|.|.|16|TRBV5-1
TGCGCCAGCACAAGCGCCGGGACCAAAGCCCACAATGAGCAGTTCTTC
CASTSAGTKAHNEQFF
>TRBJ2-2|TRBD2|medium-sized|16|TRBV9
TGTGCCAGCAGCCCCTCGGGAGGATTCCAGGCCGGGGAGCTGTTTTTT
CASSPSGGFQAGELFF
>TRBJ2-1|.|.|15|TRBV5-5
TGTGCCAGCAACAATGTCCGGGGGACCTACAATGAGCAGTTCTTC
CASNNVRGTYNEQFF
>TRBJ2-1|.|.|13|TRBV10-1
TGCGCCAGCAGTGACTCTACGAGGGCTGAGCAGTTCTTC
CASSDSTRAEQFF
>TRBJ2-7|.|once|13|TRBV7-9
TGTGCCAGCAGCTTAGCGGTGACGCCAGAGCAGTACTTC
CASSLAVTPEQYF
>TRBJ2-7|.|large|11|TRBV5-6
TGTGCCAGCAGCTTGAAATACGAGCAGTACTTC
CASSLKYEQYF
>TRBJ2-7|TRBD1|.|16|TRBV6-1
TGTGCCAGCAGTGAATGGGGGACAGGGCGCTCCTACGAGCAGTACTTC
CASSEWGTGRSYEQYF
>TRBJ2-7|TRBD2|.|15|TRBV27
TGTGCCAGCAGTAAGACTAGCGGGGCCTCCTACGAGCAGTACTTC
CASSKTSGASYEQYF
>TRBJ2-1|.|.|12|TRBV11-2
TGTGCCAGCAGCTTTCCGGCAGGCGAGCAGTTCTTC
CASSFPAGEQFF
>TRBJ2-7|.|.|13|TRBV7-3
TGTGCCAGCAGCACCGGACCAACCTACGAGCAGTACTTC
CASSTGPTYEQYF
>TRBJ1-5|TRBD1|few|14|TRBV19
TGTGCCAGTAGATCAGGGGGACACAATCAGCCCCAGCATTTT
CASRSGGHNQPQHF
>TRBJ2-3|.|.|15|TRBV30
TGTGCCTGGAGTGTGGAGGGGGGCACCACAGATACGCAGTATTTT
CAWSVEGGTTDTQYF
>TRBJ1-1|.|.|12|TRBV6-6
TGTGCCAGCAGTTTAAGCCACGCCGAAGCTTTCTTT
CASSLSHAEAFF
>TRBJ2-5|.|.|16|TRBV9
TGTGCCAGCAGCGTAGGAGGGCGGCGGGGGCATGGGACCCAGTACTTC
CASSVGGRRGHGTQYF